Listed below are T cell receptor beta chains from one sample, sequenced in a study of blood T cell repertoires in COVID-19. The data were produced by immunoSEQ multiplex PCR, yet TCRdb's version contains in-frame clones alone and is incomplete. The data show around 200,000 clones, roughly nine tenths seen once. Input material: peripheral blood. The source of these receptors is a man between 40 and 49 years old with active or convalescent COVID-19. Each CDR3 is given with its conserved first and last residue. The order of the fields is CDR3 length, clone size, J gene, V gene, D gene, CDR3 DNA, CDR3 protein. D genes are given only for firm matches. Only some rows state a clone size, as once, few, many or a class for expanded clones.

>16|.|TRBJ2-7|TRBV19|.
TGTGCCAGTAGTAGTTCCGGGGGTTTCGAGCCGTACGAGCAGTACTTC
CASSSSGGFEPYEQYF
>15|.|TRBJ1-6|TRBV5-1|.
TGCGCCAGCAGCTACGCTACTTCCTATAATTCACCCCTCCACTTT
CASSYATSYNSPLHF
>16|.|TRBJ1-6|TRBV5-5|TRBD1
TGTGCCAGCAGCCTGAACCCGACAGGGAGCAATTCACCCCTCCACTTT
CASSLNPTGSNSPLHF
>15|.|TRBJ1-1|TRBV5-6|.
TGTGCCAGCAGCGCAATGGGGGCGCGGGTACGGTCAGCTTTCTTT
CASSAMGARVRSAFF
>14|.|TRBJ1-1|TRBV6-5|.
TGTGCCAGCCGAAGCACAGGGTCCCCCACTGAAGCTTTCTTT
CASRSTGSPTEAFF
>15|.|TRBJ1-1|TRBV28|TRBD1
TGTGCCAGCAGTTTATGGGACAGGGGGAGAACTGAAGCTTTCTTT
CASSLWDRGRTEAFF
>17|.|TRBJ1-6|TRBV5-1|TRBD1
TGCGCCAGCAGCTCTGGCCCTCCGGGACAGGGTAATTCACCCCTCCACTTT
CASSSGPPGQGNSPLHF
>16|.|TRBJ2-6|TRBV28|.
TGTGCCAGCAGTCCGAGGTGGGGCGCTGGGGCCAACGTCCTGACTTTC
CASSPRWGAGANVLTF
>16|once|TRBJ1-1|TRBV19|TRBD1
TGTGCCAGTAGCGGTCGGGACAGGGGATGGGCCACTGAAGCTTTCTTT
CASSGRDRGWATEAFF
>15|.|TRBJ2-1|TRBV27|.
TGTGCCAGCAGACGAGAGGGAGTCTCCTACAATGAGCAGTTCTTC
CASRREGVSYNEQFF
>18|.|TRBJ1-5|TRBV13|.
TGTGCCAGCAGCCTCACGCGAGGGGGGGTCAAGGGCAATCAGCCCCAGCATTTT
CASSLTRGGVKGNQPQHF
>16|.|TRBJ2-2|TRBV5-1|.
TGCGCCAGCAGCTTGGCCGCTAGCTCCAACACCGGGGAGCTGTTTTTT
CASSLAASSNTGELFF
>16|.|TRBJ2-3|TRBV6-5|TRBD1
TGTGCCAGCAGTTACCCAACCGGACAGGGGTTCGTTACGCAGTATTTT
CASSYPTGQGFVTQYF
>15|.|TRBJ1-5|TRBV7-2|.
TGTGCCAGCAGCTTAGTATGGGGGCCTGAACAGCCCCAGCATTTT
CASSLVWGPEQPQHF
>14|.|TRBJ2-7|TRBV3-1/TRBV3-2|.
TGTGCCAGCAGTCGAGGGCAGACCTCCTACGAGCAGTACTTC
CASSRGQTSYEQYF
>14|.|TRBJ2-1|TRBV18|TRBD1
TGTGCCAGCTCACCCAACAGGGGTTACAATGAGCAGTTCTTC
CASSPNRGYNEQFF
>13|.|TRBJ2-7|TRBV29-1|.
TGCAGCGGAACAGGGACGATGGGCTACGAGCAGTACTTC
CSGTGTMGYEQYF
>14|.|TRBJ2-5|TRBV5-1|.
TGCGCCAGCAGCTCAGGGGTAGGGGCGGAGACCCAGTACTTC
CASSSGVGAETQYF
>13|.|TRBJ1-2|TRBV28|.
TGTGCCAGCAGTCCCGAGCGATTCTATGGCTACACCTTC
CASSPERFYGYTF
>14|.|TRBJ1-4|TRBV30|.
TGTGCCTGGGACCGTGGGGGGGGTAATGAAAAACTGTTTTTT
CAWDRGGGNEKLFF
>13|.|TRBJ1-2|TRBV12-3/TRBV12-4|TRBD1
TGTGCCAGCAGCCAGACAGGGAACTATGGCTACACCTTC
CASSQTGNYGYTF
>16|.|TRBJ2-1|TRBV18|TRBD2
TGTGCCAGCTCTCCCCCCCGGGGGACTAGCGACCATGAGCAGTTCTTC
CASSPPRGTSDHEQFF
>15|.|TRBJ2-7|TRBV2|.
TGTGCCAGCAGTCCTGCGGGCCCAGGGGTGGTCGAGCAGTACTTC
CASSPAGPGVVEQYF
>13|.|TRBJ1-6|TRBV5-8|.
TGTGCCAGCAGCTTGCAAGCTAATTCACCCCTCCACTTT
CASSLQANSPLHF
>13|.|TRBJ2-1|TRBV5-4|TRBD2
TGTGCCAGCAGGTTAGCGGGAGGAGATGAGCAGTTCTTC
CASRLAGGDEQFF
>15|.|TRBJ2-1|TRBV7-3|TRBD2
TGTGCCAGCAGCAAGGGGCTAGCGGGGAGCAATGAGCAGTTCTTC
CASSKGLAGSNEQFF
>14|.|TRBJ2-5|TRBV7-3|TRBD2
TGTGCCAGCAGCTTAAGGGGAGGGATGGAGACCCAGTACTTC
CASSLRGGMETQYF
>15|.|TRBJ2-7|TRBV9|TRBD1
TGTGCCAGCAGCGTTGGGACAGGGGATTTCTACGAGCAGTACTTC
CASSVGTGDFYEQYF
>13|.|TRBJ1-2|TRBV5-1|TRBD1
TGCGCCAGCAGCATGACAGGGAACTATGGCTACACCTTC
CASSMTGNYGYTF
>16|once|TRBJ2-5|TRBV11-2|TRBD2
TGTGCCAGCAGCTTTGGTTGGCTAGCGGGGGGGGAGACCCAGTACTTC
CASSFGWLAGGETQYF
>17|once|TRBJ1-6|TRBV21-1|.
TGTGCCAGCAGCAAAGTGGGGGGTTACTCCTATAATTCACCCCTCCACTTT
CASSKVGGYSYNSPLHF
>12|.|TRBJ2-1|TRBV7-3|.
TGTGCCAGCAGCTCCGATAAGAGGGAACAGTTCTTC
CASSSDKREQFF
>16|few|TRBJ1-3|TRBV28|.
TGTGCCAGCAGTTCCCCTGAGGGTCGCTCTGGAAACACCATATATTTT
CASSSPEGRSGNTIYF
>13|.|TRBJ1-5|TRBV18|.
TGTGCCAGCTCACGCGGAGACGTCGGGCCCCAGCATTTT
CASSRGDVGPQHF
>15|.|TRBJ1-6|TRBV2|TRBD1
TGTGCCAGCAGTAGGACAGGGGGTATGGGATCACCCCTCCACTTT
CASSRTGGMGSPLHF
>15|.|TRBJ2-7|TRBV5-1|TRBD1
TGCGCCAGCAGCCCTAGCCCTTCACAGGGGGGCGAGCAGTACTTC
CASSPSPSQGGEQYF
>15|.|TRBJ2-1|TRBV7-8|TRBD1
TGTGCCAGCAGCACGGGGACAGGAGTTAACAATGAGCAGTTCTTC
CASSTGTGVNNEQFF
>14|once|TRBJ1-1|TRBV3-1/TRBV3-2|TRBD1
TGTGCCAGCAGCCAAGGGACAGGGAGTACTGAAGCTTTCTTT
CASSQGTGSTEAFF
>14|once|TRBJ1-4|TRBV28|TRBD1
TGTGCCAGCAGTTTTACAGGGACAGTAGAAAAACTGTTTTTT
CASSFTGTVEKLFF
>14|once|TRBJ1-2|TRBV5-4|.
TGTGCCAGCAGCTTCGGGGCAGGGGATTCCGGCTACACCTTC
CASSFGAGDSGYTF
>15|.|TRBJ1-2|TRBV28|.
TGTGCCAGCAGCCCCCGGACACGGGCCTTCTATGGCTACACCTTC
CASSPRTRAFYGYTF
>15|.|TRBJ1-5|TRBV18|.
TGTGCCAGCTCACCAGAGGGTCAGAGCAATCAGCCCCAGCATTTT
CASSPEGQSNQPQHF
>14|.|TRBJ2-5|TRBV6-5|TRBD1
TGTGCCAGTTCCACACAGGGGGCGAGCGGGACCCAGTACTTC
CASSTQGASGTQYF
>15|once|TRBJ2-7|TRBV7-9|TRBD1
TGTGCCAGCAGCTCGAGGACAGGGGGAGCCTACGAGCAGTACTTC
CASSSRTGGAYEQYF
>16|.|TRBJ1-4|TRBV3-1/TRBV3-2|.
TGTGCCAGCAGCCAAGTACCCGAGGGAACTAATGAAAAACTGTTTTTT
CASSQVPEGTNEKLFF
>11|.|TRBJ1-2|TRBV12-3/TRBV12-4|.
TGTGCCAGCAGTTCCGACTATGGCTACACCTTC
CASSSDYGYTF
>14|.|TRBJ2-7|TRBV28|TRBD1
TGTGCCAGCAGTTTAGGGACAGACACCTACGAGCAGTACTTC
CASSLGTDTYEQYF
>13|.|TRBJ1-2|TRBV29-1|.
TGCAGCGTTTCCCCGGGGGGGAGATATGGCTACACCTTC
CSVSPGGRYGYTF
>13|.|TRBJ1-1|TRBV20-1|TRBD1
TGCAGTGCTAGTCAAACAGGGGACTCTGAAGCTTTCTTT
CSASQTGDSEAFF
>12|.|TRBJ2-7|TRBV12-3/TRBV12-4|.
TGTGCCAGCGGGACTGGACCTTACGAGCAGTACTTC
CASGTGPYEQYF
>15|.|TRBJ2-1|TRBV28|.
TGTGCCAGCAGTCTACCCGGGACACGTACGAATGAGCAGTTCTTC
CASSLPGTRTNEQFF
>12|.|TRBJ1-2|TRBV27|.
TGTGCCAGCAGTTTTCCTACCGATGGCTACACCTTC
CASSFPTDGYTF
>14|.|TRBJ2-5|TRBV9|.
TGTGCCAGCACCCCAGGGGTCTCTCTGGAGACCCAGTACTTC
CASTPGVSLETQYF
>14|.|TRBJ2-7|TRBV6-5|.
TGTGCCAGCAAACCTACAAGGAGCTCCTACGAGCAGTACTTC
CASKPTRSSYEQYF
>17|.|TRBJ2-2|TRBV19|TRBD2
TGTGCCAGTACCCACCGTTTAGCGGGGGGGTTCACCGGGGAGCTGTTTTTT
CASTHRLAGGFTGELFF
>15|.|TRBJ2-2|TRBV5-5|.
TGTGCCAGCAGCTTTTGGCAGGGGCGGACCGGGGAGCTGTTTTTT
CASSFWQGRTGELFF
>14|.|TRBJ2-1|TRBV6-5|TRBD1
TGTGCCAGCAGTACCGACAGGGGGCTAGGTGAGCAGTTCTTC
CASSTDRGLGEQFF
>13|.|TRBJ2-1|TRBV27|.
TGTGCCAGCAGTTTCGGGACTGCTAATGAGCAGTTCTTC
CASSFGTANEQFF
>15|.|TRBJ1-4|TRBV2|.
TGTGCCAGCAGTGAATACGCAACCGGCGGGGAAAAACTGTTTTTT
CASSEYATGGEKLFF
>17|.|TRBJ1-3|TRBV5-8|TRBD1
TGTGCCAGCAGCCACCGGGACAGGGTCAGAGGGGGGAACACCATATATTTT
CASSHRDRVRGGNTIYF